The clone carrying this T cell receptor beta chain was seen only a few times. Antigen: not known. Researchers isolated at least 7 million PBMCs per sample. PCR was performed a second time for 7 to 11 cycles using a sample-barcoded 5' primer and a J-beta primer mix. Each TCR beta cDNA got a 12-nucleotide random molecular identifier. TCRdb recomputed calls from the 5' RACE reads with MiXCR, one row per CDR3 protein. The sample contains 1.2 million to 1.5 million distinct CDR3 sequences, about 40% of which appear only once. This sample was included in a study of blood T cells in healthy people across ages. Study-level information: About one barcoded TCR beta cDNA was captured per two T cells.

Germline assignment: CDR1 MGHRA and CDR2 YSYEKL. The ends were cut back, 2 bases at V and 1 base at J, with 9 bases in the middle. This CDR3 is built from 14 residues. Broader study findings: Any changes in expanded clonotypes were possibly confounded, as donor CMV status remained unknown.

This chain uses TRBV4-1 with TRBJ2-7; D is unclear. The TCR originated in a woman younger than 30 in good health. What was sequenced was blood. DNA for the CDR3: TGCGCCAGCAGCCAACACCAACTATCCTACGAGCAGTACTTC. Translating it yields CASSQHQLSYEQYF.